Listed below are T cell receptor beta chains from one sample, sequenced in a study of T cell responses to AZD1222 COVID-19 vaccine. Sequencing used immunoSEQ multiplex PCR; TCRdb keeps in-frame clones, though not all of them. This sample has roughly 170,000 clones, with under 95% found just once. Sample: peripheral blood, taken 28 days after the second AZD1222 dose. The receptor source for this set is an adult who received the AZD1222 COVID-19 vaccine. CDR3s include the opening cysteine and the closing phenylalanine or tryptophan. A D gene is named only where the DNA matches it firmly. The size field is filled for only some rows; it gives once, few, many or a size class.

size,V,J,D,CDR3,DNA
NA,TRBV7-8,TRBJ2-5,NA,CASSPRIRETQYF,TGTGCCAGCAGCCCGCGAATTCGGGAGACCCAGTACTTC
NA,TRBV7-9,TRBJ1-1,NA,CASSFDDTEAFF,TGTGCCAGCAGCTTCGACGACACTGAAGCTTTCTTT
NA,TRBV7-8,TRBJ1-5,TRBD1,CASSPLDRAPYSNQPQHF,TGTGCCAGCAGCCCATTGGACAGGGCCCCTTATAGCAATCAGCCCCAGCATTTT
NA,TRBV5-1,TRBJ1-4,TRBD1,CASSIGYRGINEKLFF,TGCGCCAGCAGCATCGGATACAGGGGAATTAATGAAAAACTGTTTTTT
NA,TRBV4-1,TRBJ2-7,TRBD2,CASSQLAGGTYEQYF,TGCGCCAGCAGCCAACTAGCGGGAGGCACCTACGAGCAGTACTTC
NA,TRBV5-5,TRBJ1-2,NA,CASAPGANYGYTF,TGTGCCAGCGCACCGGGGGCCAACTATGGCTACACCTTC
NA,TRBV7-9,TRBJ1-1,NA,CASSLLGMDTEAFF,TGTGCCAGCAGCTTACTGGGTATGGACACTGAAGCTTTCTTT
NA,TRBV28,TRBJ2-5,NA,CASSFFGQGPQETQYF,TGTGCCAGCAGTTTTTTTGGCCAAGGCCCCCAAGAGACCCAGTACTTC
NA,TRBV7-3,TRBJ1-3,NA,CASSPQGRNTIYF,TGTGCCAGCAGCCCCCAGGGCCGAAACACCATATATTTT
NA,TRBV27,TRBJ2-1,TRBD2,CASSPIAGGPPYNEQFF,TGTGCCAGCAGTCCAATAGCGGGAGGGCCCCCCTACAATGAGCAGTTCTTC
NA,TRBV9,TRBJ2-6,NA,CASSVGRAGANVLTF,TGTGCCAGCAGCGTAGGCAGGGCTGGGGCCAACGTCCTGACTTTC
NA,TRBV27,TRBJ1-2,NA,CASSLQGLHGYTF,TGTGCCAGCAGTCTTCAAGGGCTCCATGGCTACACCTTC
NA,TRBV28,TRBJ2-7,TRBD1,CASSFRGQGAYEQYF,TGTGCCAGCAGTTTTCGAGGCCAGGGGGCTTACGAGCAGTACTTC
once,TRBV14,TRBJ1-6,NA,CASSQDRWQGLSPLHF,TGTGCCAGCAGCCAAGATAGGTGGCAGGGCCTTTCACCCCTCCACTTT
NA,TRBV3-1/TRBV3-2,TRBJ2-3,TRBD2,CASSPLAGVSTDTQYF,TGTGCCAGCAGTCCACTAGCGGGAGTTTCGACAGATACGCAGTATTTT
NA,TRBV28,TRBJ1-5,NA,CASKNRPSNQPQHF,TGTGCCAGCAAAAACAGGCCTAGCAATCAGCCCCAGCATTTT
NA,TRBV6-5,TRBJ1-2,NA,CASSEIFRENYGYTF,TGTGCCAGCAGCGAGATCTTCAGGGAGAACTATGGCTACACCTTC
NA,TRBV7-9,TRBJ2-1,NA,CASSLVRGQNEQFF,TGTGCCAGCAGCTTAGTAAGGGGCCAGAATGAGCAGTTCTTC
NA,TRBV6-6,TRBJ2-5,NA,CASSRSPGHQETQYF,TGTGCCAGCAGTCGCAGCCCAGGGCACCAAGAGACCCAGTACTTC
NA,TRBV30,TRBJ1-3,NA,CAWSVGNTIYF,TGTGCCTGGAGTGTTGGAAACACCATATATTTT
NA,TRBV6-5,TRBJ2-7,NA,CASALYEQYF,TGTGCCAGCGCTCTCTACGAGCAGTACTTC
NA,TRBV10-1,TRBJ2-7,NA,CASSEVLGNEQYF,TGCGCCAGCAGTGAGGTTTTGGGGAACGAGCAGTACTTC
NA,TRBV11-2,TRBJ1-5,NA,CASSLDPGRGLNQPQHF,TGTGCCAGCAGCTTAGACCCGGGTAGGGGGTTGAATCAGCCCCAGCATTTT
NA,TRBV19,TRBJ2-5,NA,CASSIAETQYF,TGTGCCAGTAGTATTGCAGAGACCCAGTACTTC
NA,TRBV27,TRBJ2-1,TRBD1,CASSPGTGGNEQFF,TGTGCCAGCAGCCCCGGGACAGGGGGCAATGAGCAGTTCTTC
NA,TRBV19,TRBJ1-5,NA,CASIGTANQPQHF,TGTGCCTCCATCGGGACGGCCAATCAGCCCCAGCATTTT
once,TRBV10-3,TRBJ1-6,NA,CAISEGRGNSPLHF,TGTGCCATCAGTGAGGGCAGGGGTAATTCACCCCTCCACTTT
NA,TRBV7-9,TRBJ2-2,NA,CASSSRGEGGELFF,TGTGCCAGCAGCTCCCGGGGAGAAGGCGGGGAGCTGTTTTTT
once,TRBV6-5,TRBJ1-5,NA,CASSYSGANNQPQHF,TGTGCCAGCAGTTACTCGGGGGCGAACAATCAGCCCCAGCATTTT
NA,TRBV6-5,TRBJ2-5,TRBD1,CAIRDRIKVTQYF,TGTGCCATACGGGACAGGATAAAGGTGACCCAGTACTTC
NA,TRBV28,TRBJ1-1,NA,CASSFLSETEAFF,TGTGCCAGCAGTTTCCTAAGTGAAACTGAAGCTTTCTTT
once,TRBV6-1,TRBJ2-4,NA,CASSETKNIQYF,TGTGCCAGCAGTGAAACCAAAAACATTCAGTACTTC
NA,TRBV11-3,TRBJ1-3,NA,CASSFGSSGNTIYF,TGTGCCAGCAGCTTTGGGAGCTCTGGAAACACCATATATTTT
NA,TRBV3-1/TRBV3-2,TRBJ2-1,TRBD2,CASSQEGIGSGVGNEQFF,TGTGCCAGCAGCCAAGAGGGGATAGGTAGCGGGGTGGGTAATGAGCAGTTCTTC
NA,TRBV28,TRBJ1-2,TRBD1,CASREQGAPGYTF,TGTGCCAGCAGGGAACAGGGGGCGCCCGGCTACACCTTC
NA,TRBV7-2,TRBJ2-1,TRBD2,CASRGGSSYNEQFF,TGTGCCAGCAGGGGGGGGAGCTCCTACAATGAGCAGTTCTTC
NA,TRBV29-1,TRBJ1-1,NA,CSAPPIETDGVGNTEAFF,TGCAGCGCTCCACCAATTGAGACGGACGGCGTGGGGAACACTGAAGCTTTCTTT
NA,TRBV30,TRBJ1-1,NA,CAWSGGLWNTEAFF,TGTGCCTGGAGTGGGGGGCTCTGGAACACTGAAGCTTTCTTT
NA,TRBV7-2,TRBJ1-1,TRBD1,CASSSQGAYTEAFF,TGTGCCAGCAGCTCTCAGGGGGCATACACTGAAGCTTTCTTT
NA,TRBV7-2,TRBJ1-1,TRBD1,CASSLVQGAVNTEAFF,TGTGCCAGCAGCTTAGTCCAGGGGGCAGTTAACACTGAAGCTTTCTTT
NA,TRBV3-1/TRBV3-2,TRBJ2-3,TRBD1,CASSPKGAGSVDTQYF,TGTGCCAGCAGCCCTAAGGGGGCCGGCAGCGTAGATACGCAGTATTTT
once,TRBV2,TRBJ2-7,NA,CASNEVGGASYEQYF,TGTGCCAGCAACGAAGTGGGCGGTGCCTCCTACGAGCAGTACTTC
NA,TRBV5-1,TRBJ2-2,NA,CASSLWADPAGELFF,TGCGCCAGCAGCTTGTGGGCAGACCCGGCCGGGGAGCTGTTTTTT
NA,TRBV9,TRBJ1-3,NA,CASSPGGYKWRNTIYF,TGTGCCAGCAGCCCGGGGGGATATAAGTGGAGAAACACCATATATTTT
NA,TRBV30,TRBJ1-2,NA,CAWRPQGSDYGYTF,TGTGCCTGGAGACCTCAGGGAAGCGACTATGGCTACACCTTC
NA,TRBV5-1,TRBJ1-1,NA,CASSLGQVNTEAFF,TGCGCCAGCAGCTTAGGGCAGGTCAACACTGAAGCTTTCTTT
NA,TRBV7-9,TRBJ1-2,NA,CASSDPSVHGYTF,TGTGCCAGCAGCGACCCCTCCGTGCATGGCTACACCTTC
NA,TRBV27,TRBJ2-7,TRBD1,CASSPQGDEQYF,TGTGCCAGCAGTCCTCAGGGGGACGAGCAGTACTTC
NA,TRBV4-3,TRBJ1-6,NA,CASSQDVRERNSPLHF,TGCGCCAGCAGCCAAGATGTCAGAGAGAGGAATTCACCCCTCCACTTT
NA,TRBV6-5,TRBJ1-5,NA,CASAYDSYNQPQHF,TGTGCCAGCGCCTACGACAGTTACAATCAGCCCCAGCATTTT
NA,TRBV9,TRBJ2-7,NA,CASSVGAGSSYEQYF,TGTGCCAGCAGCGTAGGAGCTGGGAGCTCCTACGAGCAGTACTTC
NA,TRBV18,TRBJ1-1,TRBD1,CASSRDRRNTEAFF,TGTGCCAGCTCGCGGGACAGACGAAACACTGAAGCTTTCTTT
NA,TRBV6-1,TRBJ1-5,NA,CASSDGFNQPQHF,TGTGCCAGCAGTGACGGATTCAATCAGCCCCAGCATTTT
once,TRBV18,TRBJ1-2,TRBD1,CASSPTSPDRGSGYTF,TGTGCCAGCTCACCTACAAGCCCCGACAGGGGAAGTGGCTACACCTTC